This TCR beta chain was observed in a study of cytotoxic CD8 clonotypes in ibrutinib-treated CLL. Study results and caveats: With treatment, public clonotypes, which were uncommon, either contracted or remained stable. Sampling time points were not equivalent between sustained-remission and progressing patients.

Notes on this clone: The antigen is undetermined.

Depth targeted 1 in 200,000 to 1 in 1 million T cells, averaging approximately 10x coverage per clonotype. The assay was immunoSEQ multiplex PCR, and TCRdb's table has in-frame clones only and misses some. The sample consists of some 350,000 clones, about 61% of them appearing once. The V and J ends lost 6 bases and 1 base respectively, with 12 bases between them. The germline gives CDR1 MNHEY, CDR2 SMNVEV (reference sequence). The CDR3 extends over 15 amino acids. This TCR came from a human donor with chronic lymphocytic leukemia. The chain has TRBV27 and TRBJ2-2; no reliable D call. The sample here was PBMCs, taken after 36 months of ibrutinib treatment. CDR3 DNA sequence: TGTGCCAGCAGGCTTACCGCAATGAACACCGGGGAGCTGTTTTTT. Amino acid sequence: CASRLTAMNTGELFF.